The TCR beta chain under discussion was sequenced for a study of CD8 T cells in Susac syndrome. Sequencing of TCR beta, carried out with a high-throughput approach, was applied to CD8+ and CD4+ T cells from the blood. TEMRA cells underwent FACS enrichment and CD8+ and CD4+ T cells underwent negative isolation. The CDR3 runs to 14 residues. Germline CDR1 SGHTA, CDR2 FQGNSA. With 2 bases removed from V and 2 bases from J, the gap between germline ends came to 7 bases. RNA amounts of about 0.45 to 1 ug underwent reverse transcription with random hexamers. The TCR beta CDR3 was amplified by immunoSEQ multiplex PCR across 54 Vbeta, 13 Jbeta. TCRdb re-called the immunoSEQ multiplex PCR reads with MiXCR, one entry per CDR3 protein. Of some 80,000 distinct CDR3 sequences listed, roughly 94% are singletons.

The chain employs TRBV7-2 and TRBJ2-1; D is perhaps TRBD1 or TRBD2 (6 bases each). This receptor was taken from a human donor in good health. The sample taken for sequencing was CD8+ T cells from PBMCs. The CDR3 protein is CASSLRGAYNEQFF. CDR3 sequence (DNA): TGTGCCAGCAGCTTAAGGGGGGCCTACAATGAGCAGTTCTTC.